The clone carrying this T cell receptor (beta chain) was seen only once. Its antigen is not identified. The sample originates from a study of T-cell reconstitution after alpha-beta-depleted transplantation in children. General study findings and limits: From newly produced T cells came most of the T-cell counts and diversity one year after transplant. Several hundred expanded graft clones reportedly supplied alpha-beta T cells about two months after transplant. TCRbeta diversity was high at day 60 in some patients (a result of surviving recipient T cells and thymic progenitors).

CDR1 is LNHNV, CDR2 YYDKDF, per germline (reference sequence). CDR3 length: 12 residues. With 0 bases removed from V and 10 bases from J, the gap between germline ends came to 6 bases. Unique molecular identifiers were built into the TCRbeta library. TCRdb passed the PCR reads through MiXCR, listing each CDR3 protein once. The top ten hold around 36% of the sample, which has around 580,000 distinct CDR3 sequences, more than 20% seen once. The source of this sequence is a boy in the first two years of life with Wiskott-Aldrich syndrome, due to receive a stem cell transplant. The chain joins TRBV15 to TRBJ2-2; D ambiguous. The source was PBMCs, collected before TCRalphabeta/CD19-depleted stem cell transplant. CDR3 protein: CATSRDASELFF. The CDR3 nucleotides read TGTGCCACCAGCAGAGATGCCTCGGAGCTGTTTTTT.